The entry below describes one T cell receptor beta chain. Its antigen is unidentified. The data stem from a study of T cells in Graves' hyperthyroidism and ophthalmopathy. Findings and limits, study-wide: A model using 13 V-J features told ophthalmopathy apart from stable hyperthyroidism.

CDR1 SGHRS and CDR2 YFSETQ come from the germline V gene. The CDR3 extends over 16 amino acids. J was trimmed by 3 bases and V by 4 bases; bases with no gene match: 9. The source material, RNA transcripts, was used to amplify TCR beta CDR3 regions. Primed by the HTBI set, a first-round RT-PCR was run on the TCR CDR3. Each CDR3 protein gets one entry after TCRdb re-called the multiplex PCR reads with MiXCR. The repertoire holds 500,000 to 800,000 distinct CDR3 sequences, with 40% to 55% as singletons. The material sequenced was peripheral blood or thyroid tissue (not recorded which). The chain employs TRBV5-1 and TRBJ1-1; 10 bases map to TRBD1. This receptor was obtained from an adult man with Graves' disease, either hyperthyroidism or ophthalmopathy (not recorded which). The CDR3 spells CASSPGTGAVDTEAFF. CDR3 DNA sequence: TGCGCCAGCAGCCCCGGGACAGGGGCTGTTGACACTGAAGCTTTCTTT.